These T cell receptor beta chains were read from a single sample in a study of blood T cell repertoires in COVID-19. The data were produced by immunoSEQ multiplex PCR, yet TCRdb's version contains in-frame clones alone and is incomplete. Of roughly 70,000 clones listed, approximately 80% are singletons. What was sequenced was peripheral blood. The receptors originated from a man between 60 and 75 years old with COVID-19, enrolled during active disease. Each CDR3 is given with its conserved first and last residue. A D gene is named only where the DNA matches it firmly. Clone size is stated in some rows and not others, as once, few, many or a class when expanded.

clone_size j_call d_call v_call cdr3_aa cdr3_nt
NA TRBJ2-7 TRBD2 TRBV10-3 CAVTTSVTYEQYF TGTGCCGTTACGACTAGCGTAACCTACGAGCAGTACTTC
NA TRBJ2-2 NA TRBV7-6 CASSSLSNTGELFF TGTGCCAGCAGCTCCCTTTCTAACACCGGGGAGCTGTTTTTT
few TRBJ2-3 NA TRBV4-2 CASSQTTTSTDTQYF TGTGCCAGCAGTCAGACCACTACTAGCACAGATACGCAGTATTTT
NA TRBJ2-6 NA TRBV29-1 CSVVTGANVLTF TGCAGCGTTGTTACTGGGGCCAACGTCCTGACTTTC
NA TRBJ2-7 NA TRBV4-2 CASSQEEISYEQYF TGTGCCAGCAGCCAAGAGGAGATATCCTACGAGCAGTACTTC
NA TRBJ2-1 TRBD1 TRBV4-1 CASSPRGAGQGSHEQFF TGCGCCAGCAGCCCCAGGGGGGCGGGACAGGGGTCCCATGAGCAGTTCTTC
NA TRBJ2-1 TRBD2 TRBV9 CASSASGTNEQFF TGTGCCAGCAGCGCTAGCGGGACTAATGAGCAGTTCTTC
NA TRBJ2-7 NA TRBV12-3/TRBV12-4 CASSLWEQWGQYF TGTGCCAGCAGTTTATGGGAGCAGTGGGGGCAGTACTTC
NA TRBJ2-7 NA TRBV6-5 CASSNPPRSEQYF TGTGCCAGCAGTAACCCCCCTCGGAGCGAGCAGTACTTC
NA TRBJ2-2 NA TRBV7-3 CASSLLGSSIYGELFF TGTGCCAGCAGCTTGTTAGGGAGTTCGATTTACGGGGAGCTGTTTTTT
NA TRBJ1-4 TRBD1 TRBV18 CASSPGTGRVEKLFF TGTGCCAGCTCACCAGGGACAGGGCGCGTTGAAAAACTGTTTTTT
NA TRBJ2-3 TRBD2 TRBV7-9 CASSLWASGTDTQYF TGTGCCAGCAGCTTATGGGCTAGCGGGACTGATACGCAGTATTTT
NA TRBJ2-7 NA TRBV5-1 CASSPGTRTYEQYF TGCGCCAGCAGTCCCGGGACAAGGACCTACGAGCAGTACTTC
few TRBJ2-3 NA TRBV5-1 CASSSLQSTDTQYF TGCGCCAGCAGCTCATTGCAGAGCACAGATACGCAGTATTTT
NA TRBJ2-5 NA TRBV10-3 CAISVTQGQETQYF TGTGCCATCAGTGTTACACAGGGCCAAGAGACCCAGTACTTC
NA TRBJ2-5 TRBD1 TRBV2 CASSEAGQITETQYF TGTGCCAGCAGTGAAGCGGGACAGATCACAGAGACCCAGTACTTC
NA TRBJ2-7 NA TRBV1 CTSSQDRTSGSFDEQYF TGCACCAGCAGCCAAGATCGCACTAGCGGGAGTTTCGACGAGCAGTACTTC
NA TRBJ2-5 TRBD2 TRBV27 CASSAGTSGETQYF TGTGCCAGCAGCGCCGGGACTAGCGGAGAGACCCAGTACTTC